The source of this T cell receptor (beta chain) is a study of cytomegalovirus exposure and HLA in healthy donors. Background on the study: A prior analysis found about 120 million unique TCR beta sequences from 150 million to 200 million T cells.

Researchers ran the PCR with 60 Vbeta and 13 Jbeta primers. Data came from immunoSEQ multiplex PCR; TCRdb stores just in-frame clones and leaves some out. The table has about 190,000 clones, more than 70% seen once. With respect to this clone: What it recognizes is unknown.

At sampling all donors were nominally healthy, likely with unrecorded immune exposures. V dropped 1 base and J dropped 4; count of bases not matched to a gene: 6. This CDR3 is 16 amino acids long. Per the germline V gene, CDR1 is SGDLS and CDR2 is YYNGEE. Study-wide findings and caveats: Researchers reported in a later analysis that common viral pathogens appeared linked to several top clusters. Judged likely to be a sequencing artifact was a cluster of highly shared sequence variants.

The sample taken for sequencing was PBMCs. V is TRBV9 and J is TRBJ2-3, with TRBD2 identical over 10 bases. This clonotype was sampled from a man between 25 and 39 years old in good health and CMV-seropositive. The CDR3 reads CASSVSSGRSADTQYF. CDR3 nucleotide sequence: TGTGCCAGCAGCGTATCTAGCGGGAGATCAGCAGATACGCAGTATTTT.